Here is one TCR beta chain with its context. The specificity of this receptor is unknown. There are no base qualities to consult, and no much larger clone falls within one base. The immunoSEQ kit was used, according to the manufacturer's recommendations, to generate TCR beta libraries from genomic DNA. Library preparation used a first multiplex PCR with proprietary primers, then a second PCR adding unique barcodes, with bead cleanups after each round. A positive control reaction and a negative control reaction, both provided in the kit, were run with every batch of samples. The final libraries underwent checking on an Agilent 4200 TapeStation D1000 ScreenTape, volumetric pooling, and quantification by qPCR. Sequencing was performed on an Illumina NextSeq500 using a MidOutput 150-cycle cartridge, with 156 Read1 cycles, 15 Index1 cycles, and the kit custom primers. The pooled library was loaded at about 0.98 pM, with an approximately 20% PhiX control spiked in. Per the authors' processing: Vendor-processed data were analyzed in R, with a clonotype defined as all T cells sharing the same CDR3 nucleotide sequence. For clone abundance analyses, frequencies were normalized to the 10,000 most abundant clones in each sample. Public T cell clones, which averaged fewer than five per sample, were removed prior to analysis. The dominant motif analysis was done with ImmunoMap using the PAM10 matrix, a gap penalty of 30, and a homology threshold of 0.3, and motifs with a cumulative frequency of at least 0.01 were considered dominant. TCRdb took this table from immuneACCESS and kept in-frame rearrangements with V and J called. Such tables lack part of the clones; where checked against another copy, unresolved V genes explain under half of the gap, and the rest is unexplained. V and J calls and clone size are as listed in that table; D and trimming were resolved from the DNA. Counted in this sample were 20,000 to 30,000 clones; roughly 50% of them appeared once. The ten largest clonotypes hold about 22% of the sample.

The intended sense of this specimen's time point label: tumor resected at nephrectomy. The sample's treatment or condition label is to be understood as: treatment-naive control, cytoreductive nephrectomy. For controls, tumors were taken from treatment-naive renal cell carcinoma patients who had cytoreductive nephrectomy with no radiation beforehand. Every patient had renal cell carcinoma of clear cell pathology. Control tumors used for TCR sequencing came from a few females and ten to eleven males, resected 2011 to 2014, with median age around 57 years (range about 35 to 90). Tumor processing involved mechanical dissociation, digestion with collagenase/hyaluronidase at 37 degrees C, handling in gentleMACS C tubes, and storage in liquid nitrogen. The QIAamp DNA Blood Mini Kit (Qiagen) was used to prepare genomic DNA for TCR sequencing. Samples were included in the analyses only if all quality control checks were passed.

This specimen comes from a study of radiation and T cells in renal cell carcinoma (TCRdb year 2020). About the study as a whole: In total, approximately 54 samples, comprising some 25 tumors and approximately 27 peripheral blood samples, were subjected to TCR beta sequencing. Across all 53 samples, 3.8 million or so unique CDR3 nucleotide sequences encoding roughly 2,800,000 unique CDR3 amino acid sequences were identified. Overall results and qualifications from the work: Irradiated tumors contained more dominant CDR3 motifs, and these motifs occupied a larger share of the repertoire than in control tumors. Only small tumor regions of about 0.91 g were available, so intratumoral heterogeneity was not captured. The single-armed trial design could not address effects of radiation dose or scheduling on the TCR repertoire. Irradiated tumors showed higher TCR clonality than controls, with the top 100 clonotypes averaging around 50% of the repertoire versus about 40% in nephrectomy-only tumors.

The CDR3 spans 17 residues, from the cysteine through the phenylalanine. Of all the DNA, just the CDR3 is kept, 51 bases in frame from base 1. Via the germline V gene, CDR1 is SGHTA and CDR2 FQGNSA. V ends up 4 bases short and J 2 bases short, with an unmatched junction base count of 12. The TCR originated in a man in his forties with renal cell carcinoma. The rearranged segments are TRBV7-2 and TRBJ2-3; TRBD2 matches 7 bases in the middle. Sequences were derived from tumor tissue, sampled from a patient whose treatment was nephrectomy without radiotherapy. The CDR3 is CASSSRAGRGYTDTQYF. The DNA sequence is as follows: TGTGCCAGCAGCTCCCGGGCCGGGCGGGGGTACACAGATACGCAGTATTTT.